This TCR beta chain emerged from a study of cytotoxic CD8 clonotypes in ibrutinib-treated CLL. TCR beta library input comprised roughly 2 micrograms of genomic DNA from cryopreserved PBMCs. Target depth was 1 in 200,000 to 1 in 1 million T cells, about 10x per clonotype. Method: immunoSEQ multiplex PCR; TCRdb's copy keeps in-frame clones and lacks some. The sample holds 45,000 to 70,000 clones, approximately 52% seen once. Germline CDR1 reads SEHNR; CDR2 reads FQNEAQ (reference sequence). The length of the CDR3 is 13 residues. V was clipped by 1 base and J by 0 bases, with 4 bases between them. The chain employs TRBV7-9 and TRBJ2-7; D ambiguous. This receptor was taken from a human donor with chronic lymphocytic leukemia. The material sequenced was PBMCs, taken after 24 months of ibrutinib treatment. The CDR3 sequence: CASSLVASYEQYF. The CDR3 DNA sequence: TGTGCCAGCAGCTTAGTGGCCTCCTACGAGCAGTACTTC.